This TCR beta chain was recovered during a study of PD-1 blockade in classical Hodgkin lymphoma. Points from the study as a whole: Patients excluded were those beginning nivolumab under 1 year after ASCT.

The data were produced by immunoSEQ multiplex PCR, yet TCRdb's version contains in-frame clones alone and is incomplete. The table records about 24,000 clones, 84% of them present only once. Each patient's relapse followed autologous stem cell transplantation, and brentuximab vedotin exposure varied. CD4+ T cells were purified from thawed PBMCs by magnetic negative selection. The CDR3 totals 13 residues. Germline V lookup: CDR1 MNHNY, CDR2 SVGAGI (reference sequence). Unmatched junction bases numbered 13, after V lost 5 bases and J lost 16 bases. As for this clone: What it binds is unknown.

J is TRBJ1-5 and V is TRBV6-6; 8 bases are shared with TRBD1. The TCR was taken from a human donor with classical Hodgkin lymphoma. This sample comprised CD4+ T cells from blood, obtained at baseline. The CDR3: CASSPRQDRATHF. The CDR3 nucleotides are TGTGCCAGCAGTCCCCGGCAGGACAGGGCAACTCATTTT.